This TCR beta chain was profiled in a study of shared clonotypes between healthy human individuals. Method: immunoSEQ multiplex PCR; TCRdb's copy keeps in-frame clones and lacks some. The data show about 820,000 clones, around 92% seen once. Positive CCR7 selection of CD45RO-negative cells yielded the naive CD8 cells, and terminally differentiated effector memory CD45RA+ cells were excluded. CDR3 length: 13 residues. The V gene lost 4 bases and the J gene lost 4 bases, with 10 bases spanning the gap. Looked up from germline, CDR1 is WSHSY and CDR2 is SAAADI. This TCR came from a man under 40 in good health. The chain couples TRBV10-2 to TRBJ2-5; D gene unclear. The source material was naive CD8+ T cells sorted from blood. CDR3 in DNA: TGCGCCAGCAGTGTTTGGATTGGAGAGACCCAGTACTTC. Protein product: CASSVWIGETQYF.